One sample yielded the 21 T cell receptor beta chains listed below, sequenced in a study of CXCR3-negative and CXCR3-positive naive CD8 T cells. The study's findings and limits: In CXCR3-positive naive cells, the TRB CDR3s were more hydrophobic than in CXCR3-negative naive cells.

Libraries of TRB cDNA were made by 5' RACE and carried UMIs. TCRdb reanalyzed the 5' RACE reads and collapses them to one entry per CDR3 protein, without DNA. The sample data list approximately 100,000 distinct CDR3 sequences. Their antigens remain unidentified. The sample consisted of naive CXCR3+ CD8+ T cells from blood. The subset denotes: CD45RO-CCR7+CD27+CD95- naive CD8+ T cells expressing CXCR3 (TNR3+). The receptors come from a human donor in good health. Some clones in this sample may be carry-over from other donors' samples.

The chain links TRBV7-9 to TRBJ1-2; as DNA is missing, the TRBD1 call by TCRdb cannot be tested. In germline, CDR1 is SEHNR, CDR2 FQNEAQ (reference sequence). The CDR3 is 18 amino acids. CDR3: CASSFREPPRTGNYGYTF.

This CDR3 is CASSQREGGGLWEQYF. The chain has TRBV14 and TRBJ2-7; the D call of TRBD2 rests on TCRdb alone, since no DNA is present to check it. The CDR3 is 16 residues long. Germline V gives CDR1 SGHDN, CDR2 FVKESK.

The chain joins TRBV2 to TRBJ2-7; TCRdb's D call, TRBD1, is unchecked because there is no DNA. The CDR3 consists of 15 residues. Per germline, CDR1 SNHLY and CDR2 FYNNEI. This chain's CDR3 is CASIIRDRAPYEQYF.

The chain couples TRBV7-6 to TRBJ2-2. This CDR3 spans 14 amino acids. The V gene's germline CDR1 is SGHVS and CDR2 FNYEAQ. This chain's CDR3 is CASSFATNTGELFF.

The chain couples TRBV9 to TRBJ2-5; no DNA is available, so the TRBD2 call from TCRdb remains unchecked. The CDR3 length is 15 residues. CDR1 is SGDLS, CDR2 YYNGEE, per germline. The CDR3 loop reads CASSVGSGGGETQYF.

V usage is TRBV29-1 and J usage is TRBJ2-1; there is no DNA to check the TCRdb D call of TRBD1. CDR3 length: 13 residues. Germline assignment: CDR1 SQVTM and CDR2 ANQGSEA. This CDR3 reads CSVEMSPLGEQFF.

V and J are TRBV5-5 and TRBJ2-3; TCRdb outputs TRBD1, but without DNA this stays unchecked. Germline CDR1 and CDR2: SGHKS and YYEKEE (reference sequence). The CDR3 runs 15 residues. CDR3 amino acids: CASSGVDRDSDTQYF.

The gene calls are TRBV27 and TRBJ2-7. The CDR3 runs 17 residues. CDR1 and CDR2 (germline): MNHEY, SMNVEV (reference sequence). The CDR3 spells CASSFRGAAVYSYEQYF.

This sequence joins TRBV6-2 or TRBV6-3 and TRBJ2-5; TCRdb's assignment of TRBD1 cannot be checked, as there is no DNA. The CDR3 covers 15 residues. Germline V CDR1 and CDR2: MNHEY, SVGEGT. The CDR3 sequence is CASSYPQGLAEAQYF.

The rearrangement joins TRBV4-1 to TRBJ2-1; TCRdb calls TRBD2, which cannot be checked without DNA. Germline loops: CDR1 MGHRA, CDR2 YSYEKL. This CDR3 region has 15 residues. CDR3 protein: CASSQEGLAGNEQFF.

CDR3 region: CASSQVIFFTTNTGELFF. The chain carries TRBV3-1 and TRBJ2-2. CDR3 length equals 18 residues. Germline lookup yields CDR1 LGHDT and CDR2 YNNKEL (reference sequence).

V usage is TRBV7-2 and J usage is TRBJ2-7; no DNA is available, so the TRBD1 call from TCRdb remains unchecked. Germline CDR1 SGHTA, CDR2 FQGNSA. The CDR3 consists of 15 residues. CDR3 region: CASSPRGGGPVEQYF.

CDR3 sequence: CSVDDRNTGELFF. The V and J genes are TRBV29-1 and TRBJ2-2. The germline gives CDR1 SQVTM, CDR2 ANQGSEA. There are 13 residues in the CDR3.

The chain links TRBV28 to TRBJ2-7; TCRdb lists TRBD1, though no DNA is available to test this call. The CDR3 runs to 14 residues. Germline V lookup: CDR1 MDHEN, CDR2 SYDVKM. The CDR3 reads CASSLAWGDYEQYF.

This rearrangement joins TRBV29-1 to TRBJ2-1; TCRdb's assignment of TRBD2 cannot be checked, as there is no DNA. The CDR3 runs 13 residues. Germline V gene sequence: CDR1 SQVTM, CDR2 ANQGSEA. The chain's CDR3 is CSALGLAGNEQFF.

The chain carries TRBV6-4 and TRBJ2-1; TCRdb reports TRBD1, a call that lacks DNA to check it against. The CDR3 length is 15 residues. Germline loops: CDR1 MRHNA, CDR2 SNTAGT. CDR3: CASSALGGSYNEQFF.

The chain carries TRBV7-6 and TRBJ2-1; the TRBD1 assignment by TCRdb is unverifiable without DNA. The CDR3 is made up of 14 amino acids. Germline V CDR1 and CDR2: SGHVS, FNYEAQ. CDR3 sequence: CASSSRQVDNEQFF.

The chain links TRBV27 to TRBJ2-7. There are 13 residues in the CDR3. Per germline, CDR1 MNHEY and CDR2 SMNVEV (reference sequence). The CDR3: CASSLTSSYEQYF.

The CDR3 here is CSVEGRGDQGAGNTIYF. The gene calls are TRBV29-1 and TRBJ1-3; lacking DNA, the TRBD1 call made by TCRdb goes unchecked. The CDR3 runs to 17 residues. The germline V gene encodes CDR1 SQVTM and CDR2 ANQGSEA.

The chain is built from TRBV7-9 and TRBJ2-1; TCRdb indicates TRBD2, and absent DNA this call remains unverified. The CDR3 covers 15 residues. Germline-derived CDR1 and CDR2 are SEHNR and FQNEAQ (reference sequence). The CDR3 sequence: CASSPSGTINNEQFF. Filled out from reference TRBV7-9 and TRBJ2-1, the complete variable domain reads DTGVSQNPRHKITKRGQNVTFRCDPISEHNRLYWYRQTLGQGPEFLTYFQNEAQLEKSRLLSDRFSAERPKGSFSTLEIQRTEQGDSAMYLCASSPSGTINNEQFFGPGTRLTVL.

This chain links TRBV2 with TRBJ2-1; there is no DNA to check the TCRdb D call of TRBD2. CDR3 length: 16 residues. Looked up from germline, CDR1 is SNHLY and CDR2 is FYNNEI. CDR3 protein: CASSYSAGGIHNEQFF.